The clone carrying this T cell receptor (beta chain) has more than one count but fewer than ten. The sample belongs to a study of spatial heterogeneity in lung cancer. Study-level information: Detected sequences consistently included more beta-chain ones than alpha-chain ones. Mean representation of each unique TCR and UMI combination in the raw reads exceeded 9.5 occurrences.

Trimming removed 4 bases at V and 2 bases at J, with 11 bases between. Looked up from germline, CDR1 is MDHEN and CDR2 is SYDVKM. The CDR3 covers 15 residues. Unique molecular identifiers tagged every individual TCR cDNA molecule. TCRdb re-derived calls from the 5' RACE reads in MiXCR, one entry per CDR3 protein. The sample holds 65,000 to 85,000 distinct CDR3 sequences, about 20% seen once. Time point noted: sample taken at primary tumor resection. Sequencing was performed on whole RNA extracted from tumor and nontumor lung tissue, or from frozen PBMC, and the material was left unsorted. The chain couples TRBV28 to TRBJ2-2, with D possibly matching TRBD1 (6 bases). The receptor comes from a male donor with early-stage non-small cell lung cancer. The sample here was PBMCs, taken at surgery. Written as DNA, the CDR3 is TGTGCCAGCAGTTACCACAGGGACAACACCGGGGAGCTGTTTTTT. Translation gives CASSYHRDNTGELFF.